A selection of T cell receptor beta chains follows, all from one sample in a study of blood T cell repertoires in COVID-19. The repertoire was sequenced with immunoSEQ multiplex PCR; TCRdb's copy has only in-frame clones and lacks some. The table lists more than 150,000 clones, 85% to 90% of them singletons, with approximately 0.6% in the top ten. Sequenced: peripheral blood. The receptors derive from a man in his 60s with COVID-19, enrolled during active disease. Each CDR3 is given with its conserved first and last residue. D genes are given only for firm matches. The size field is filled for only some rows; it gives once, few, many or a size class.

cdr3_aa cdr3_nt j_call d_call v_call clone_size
CASSLGRRSSYEQYF TGTGCCAGCAGCTTAGGACGTCGGAGCTCCTACGAGCAGTACTTC TRBJ2-7 NA TRBV7-8 many
CASSYTGNGGTEAFF TGTGCCAGCAGCTACACAGGGAATGGAGGAACTGAAGCTTTCTTT TRBJ1-1 NA TRBV5-8 NA
CASSVSRGGEKLFF TGTGCCAGCAGCGTGAGCCGCGGAGGTGAAAAACTGTTTTTT TRBJ1-4 NA TRBV9 few
CASRLDFQSYEQYF TGTGCCAGCAGGTTGGACTTCCAGTCCTACGAGCAGTACTTC TRBJ2-7 NA TRBV2 NA
CARTGENPYEQYF TGTGCCAGGACGGGAGAAAACCCCTACGAGCAGTACTTC TRBJ2-7 NA TRBV19 NA
CASSLEDRVPSYEQYF TGTGCCAGCAGCTTAGAGGACAGGGTACCTTCCTACGAGCAGTACTTC TRBJ2-7 TRBD1 TRBV7-9 NA
CASSEVVATRYEKLFF TGTGCCAGCAGCGAGGTCGTAGCTACAAGGTATGAAAAACTGTTTTTT TRBJ1-4 NA TRBV21-1 once
CASSRGTGGLNSNTGELFF TGTGCCAGCAGCCGAGGGACAGGGGGACTAAATTCGAACACCGGGGAGCTGTTTTTT TRBJ2-2 TRBD1 TRBV7-9 NA
CASSSGGRETQYF TGTGCCAGCAGTTCCGGAGGCAGGGAGACCCAGTACTTC TRBJ2-5 NA TRBV27 NA
CASSYFGTGSAYGYTF TGTGCCAGCAGTTACTTCGGGACAGGTAGCGCCTATGGCTACACCTTC TRBJ1-2 TRBD1 TRBV6-2/TRBV6-3 NA
CASSYPAGARANTGELFF TGTGCCAGCAGTTATCCGGCGGGAGCCCGGGCGAACACCGGGGAGCTGTTTTTT TRBJ2-2 TRBD2 TRBV6-2/TRBV6-3 NA
CASRYAGKMSTDTQYF TGTGCCAGCAGGTACGCAGGGAAGATGAGCACAGATACGCAGTATTTT TRBJ2-3 NA TRBV28 NA
CASTPLFGTGELFF TGTGCCAGCACCCCGCTGTTCGGTACCGGGGAGCTGTTTTTT TRBJ2-2 NA TRBV7-2 NA
CASSQDSQGGGSAKNIQYF TGTGCCAGCAGCCAAGATTCCCAAGGCGGGGGCTCTGCCAAAAACATTCAGTACTTC TRBJ2-4 NA TRBV4-2 NA
CASSPTGSYGYTF TGTGCCAGCAGTCCGACGGGTAGCTATGGCTACACCTTC TRBJ1-2 NA TRBV27 NA
CASSQARTGELFF TGTGCCAGCAGCCAAGCCCGGACCGGGGAGCTGTTTTTT TRBJ2-2 NA TRBV7-9 NA
CASRSRTGAISNQPQHF TGTGCCAGTAGATCCCGGACAGGGGCCATTAGCAATCAGCCCCAGCATTTT TRBJ1-5 TRBD1 TRBV19 once
CASSLDNHPSYEQYF TGTGCCAGCAGCTTAGACAACCATCCCTCCTACGAGCAGTACTTC TRBJ2-7 NA TRBV7-3 NA
CASTSGPPYNEQFF TGTGCCAGCACAAGCGGGCCCCCCTACAATGAGCAGTTCTTC TRBJ2-1 NA TRBV19 NA
CASSVDAGTNEKLFF TGTGCCAGCAGCGTAGATGCGGGGACTAATGAAAAACTGTTTTTT TRBJ1-4 NA TRBV9 NA
CASSHRRDIQYF TGTGCCAGCAGCCACAGGAGGGACATTCAGTACTTC TRBJ2-4 NA TRBV14 NA
CAWSTLAGPYNEQFF TGTGCCTGGAGTACCCTAGCGGGGCCCTACAATGAGCAGTTCTTC TRBJ2-1 TRBD2 TRBV30 NA
CASSLGQGNYGYTF TGTGCCAGCAGCTTAGGACAGGGGAACTATGGCTACACCTTC TRBJ1-2 TRBD1 TRBV5-5 few
CASSFTSGSSYEQYF TGTGCCAGCAGTTTCACTAGCGGCAGCTCCTACGAGCAGTACTTC TRBJ2-7 TRBD2 TRBV27 NA
CASSGQANTEAFF TGTGCCAGCAGTGGACAGGCGAACACTGAAGCTTTCTTT TRBJ1-1 NA TRBV2 NA
CASSRSQVETQYF TGTGCCAGCAGCAGAAGCCAGGTGGAGACCCAGTACTTC TRBJ2-5 NA TRBV14 NA
CASSLAVNSYEQYF TGTGCCAGCAGCTTGGCAGTGAATTCCTACGAGCAGTACTTC TRBJ2-7 NA TRBV5-6 NA
CASSRDFATNEKLFF TGTGCCAGCAGCCGGGACTTCGCAACTAATGAAAAACTGTTTTTT TRBJ1-4 NA TRBV11-2 NA
CAISTGQGNQPQHF TGTGCCATCAGTACTGGACAGGGGAATCAGCCCCAGCATTTT TRBJ1-5 TRBD1 TRBV10-3 NA
CASSRLGQGQGEQYF TGTGCCAGCTCACGGCTGGGACAGGGCCAGGGGGAGCAGTACTTC TRBJ2-7 TRBD1 TRBV18 once
CASNRGYGEAFF TGTGCCAGCAATCGAGGGTACGGTGAAGCTTTCTTT TRBJ1-1 NA TRBV14 NA
CAWSVQGNEKLFF TGTGCCTGGAGTGTACAGGGGAATGAAAAACTGTTTTTT TRBJ1-4 TRBD1 TRBV30 NA
CAWNGGGYTF TGTGCCTGGAACGGGGGGGGCTACACCTTC TRBJ1-2 NA TRBV30 NA
CSVLHPQRGGSDGEYF TGCAGCGTTCTACATCCCCAGCGGGGGGGCTCGGATGGAGAGTACTTC TRBJ2-7 TRBD2 TRBV29-1 NA
CASSTQWGGASTEAFF TGCGCCAGCAGCACCCAATGGGGGGGGGCCAGCACTGAAGCTTTCTTT TRBJ1-1 NA TRBV5-1 NA
CASKLTGTEAFF TGTGCCAGTAAGCTGACAGGGACTGAAGCTTTCTTT TRBJ1-1 TRBD1 TRBV19 NA
CASRGYLRGLVLENTEAFF TGTGCCAGCAGAGGTTATCTCAGGGGGCTCGTACTTGAGAACACTGAAGCTTTCTTT TRBJ1-1 TRBD1 TRBV2 NA
CASSLGGQVSYEQYF TGTGCCAGCAGCTTGGGGGGACAGGTCTCCTACGAGCAGTACTTC TRBJ2-7 TRBD1 TRBV5-4 NA
CASRIRQGPNEKLFF TGCGCCAGCAGGATCCGACAGGGGCCTAATGAAAAACTGTTTTTT TRBJ1-4 TRBD1 TRBV5-1 NA
CAISSGGASNEKLFF TGTGCCATCAGTTCAGGGGGCGCTTCTAATGAAAAACTGTTTTTT TRBJ1-4 TRBD1 TRBV10-3 few
CASSYGNQETQYF TGTGCCAGCAGCTACGGGAACCAAGAGACCCAGTACTTC TRBJ2-5 NA TRBV5-4 NA
CASSSVAGGNYNEQFF TGTGCCAGCAGCTCGGTAGCGGGAGGTAACTACAATGAGCAGTTCTTC TRBJ2-1 TRBD2 TRBV11-2 NA
CASSLRQGRTEAFF TGTGCCAGCAGCTTAAGGCAGGGTAGGACTGAAGCTTTCTTT TRBJ1-1 NA TRBV5-6 NA
CASSLGAGRYEQYF TGCGCCAGCAGCTTGGGGGCAGGCCGATACGAGCAGTACTTC TRBJ2-7 NA TRBV5-1 NA
CASSRYGQSLYEQYF TGTGCCAGTAGTAGGTACGGACAGAGCCTTTACGAGCAGTACTTC TRBJ2-7 NA TRBV19 few
CASSYSKSSAYNEQFF TGTGCCAGCAGTTACTCGAAGTCTAGCGCGTACAATGAGCAGTTCTTC TRBJ2-1 NA TRBV6-6 NA